The clone carrying this T cell receptor beta chain has more than one count but fewer than ten. The target antigen is unknown. Autoimmune disease history or systemic immunosuppression meant exclusion. Some clones are missing from TCRdb's copy, which holds only in-frame ones; the method was immunoSEQ multiplex PCR. The data hold nearly 25,000 clones, with roughly 78% observed a single time. The germline V gene has CDR1 MNHEY and CDR2 SMNVEV (reference sequence). This CDR3 region has 13 residues. V was shortened by 3 bases and J by 7 bases, with 13 bases between the two germline ends. The sample belongs to a study of OX40 agonist ivuxolimab in advanced cancers. Looking at the study overall: Each patient was given ivuxolimab into a vein every 2 weeks, at 0.01 to 10 mg/kg. Findings of the study overall: Those patients achieving a partial response at 0.1-3.0 mg/kg showed among the lowest clonal expansion. CD4+ and CD8+ blood T cells expanded clonally by week 6 at 0.1 to 3.0 mg/kg.

The chain uses TRBV27 and TRBJ2-7; D is possibly TRBD2 (5 bases). The source was CD4+ or CD8+ T cells sorted from blood, collected in a trial of the OX40 agonist ivuxolimab. This clonotype originated in an adult with an advanced solid tumor such as melanoma, head and neck, liver or kidney cancer. CDR3 nucleotide sequence: TGTGCCAGCAGTTTTGACCAACTAGGGGAGCAGTACTTC. Its protein product is CASSFDQLGEQYF.